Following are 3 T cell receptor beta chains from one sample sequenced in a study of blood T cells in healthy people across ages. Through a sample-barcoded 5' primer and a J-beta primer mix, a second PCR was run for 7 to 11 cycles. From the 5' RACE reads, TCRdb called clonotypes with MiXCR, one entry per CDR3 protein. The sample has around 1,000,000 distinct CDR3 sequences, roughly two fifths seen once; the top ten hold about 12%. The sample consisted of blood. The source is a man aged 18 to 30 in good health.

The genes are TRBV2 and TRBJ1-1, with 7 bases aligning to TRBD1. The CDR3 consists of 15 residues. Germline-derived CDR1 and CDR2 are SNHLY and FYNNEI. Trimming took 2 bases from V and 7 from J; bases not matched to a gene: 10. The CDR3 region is CASSESTDREGEAFF. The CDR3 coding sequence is TGTGCCAGCAGTGAATCGACTGACAGGGAGGGTGAAGCTTTCTTT.

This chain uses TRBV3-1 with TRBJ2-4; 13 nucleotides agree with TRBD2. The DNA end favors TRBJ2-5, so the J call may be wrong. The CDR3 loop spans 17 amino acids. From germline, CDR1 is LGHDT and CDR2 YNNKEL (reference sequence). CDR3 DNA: TGTGCCAGCAGCCAAGATGGAGGACTAGCGGGGGAAGAGACCCAGTACTTC. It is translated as CASSQDGGLAGEETQYF.

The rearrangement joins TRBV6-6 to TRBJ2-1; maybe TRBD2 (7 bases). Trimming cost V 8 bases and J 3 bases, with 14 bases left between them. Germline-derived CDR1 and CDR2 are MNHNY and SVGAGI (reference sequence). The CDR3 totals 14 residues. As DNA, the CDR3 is TGTGCCAGCCGATACAGGGAGGGCTACAATGAGCAGTTCTTC. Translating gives CASRYREGYNEQFF.